These 25 T cell receptor beta chains came from one sample sequenced in a study of T cell repertoires in cytomegalovirus infection. Their cognate antigens are unknown. TCRdb re-derived calls from the reads in MiXCR, one entry per CDR3 protein. The sample lists about 310,000 distinct CDR3 sequences, about 25% seen once, with less than 15% in the top ten. Specimen: cultured PBMCs, collected from culture after CMV antigen stimulation. All receptors derive from a human donor in good health (CMV status not recorded). Some clones in this sample may be carry-over from other donors' samples.

This clonotype occurred many times. This chain joins TRBV7-9 and TRBJ2-1, with 13 bases aligning to TRBD2. The germline CDR1 and CDR2 sequences are SEHNR and FQNEAQ (reference sequence). The V and J ends lost 4 bases and 9 bases, in that order; junction bases with no gene match: 15. The CDR3 extends over 18 amino acids. The CDR3 DNA reads as TGTGCCAGCAGCTCAGGGCGACCGGGACTAGCGGGATCGCGTGAGCAGTTCTTC. This encodes CASSSGRPGLAGSREQFF. The full variable domain, in which reference TRBV7-9 and TRBJ2-1 provide the parts outside the CDR3, is DTGVSQNPRHKITKRGQNVTFRCDPISEHNRLYWYRQTLGQGPEFLTYFQNEAQLEKSRLLSDRFSAERPKGSFSTLEIQRTEQGDSAMYLCASSSGRPGLAGSREQFFGPGTRLTVL.

The chain links TRBV15 to TRBJ2-5; D not resolved. The V gene lost 0 bases and the J gene lost 5 bases, with 13 bases spanning the gap. CDR3 size: 15 residues. Germline V lookup: CDR1 LNHNV, CDR2 YYDKDF (reference sequence). CDR3 sequence: CATSRDTSYSETQYF. The CDR3 DNA sequence: TGTGCCACCAGCAGAGATACCTCCTACAGCGAGACCCAGTACTTC.

The chain has TRBV27 and TRBJ1-6; no clear D gene. The germline CDR1 and CDR2 sequences are MNHEY and SMNVEV (reference sequence). CDR3 length: 14 residues. V dropped 2 bases and J dropped 9 bases, with 11 bases sitting between them. DNA of the CDR3: TGTGCCAGCAGTTTACTGATAGGGATTTCACCCCTCCACTTT. As protein: CASSLLIGISPLHF.

The chain carries TRBV6-1 and TRBJ2-2, with 7 bases lining up with TRBD2. Losses at the gene ends were 8 bases for V and 7 bases for J; bases not matched to a gene: 10. Germline CDR1 and CDR2: MNHNS and SASEGT. The CDR3 runs 14 residues. In DNA, the CDR3 is TGTGCCAGCTGGGGTTCCTCGGGGGGCGGGGAGCTGTTTTTT. This gives the protein CASWGSSGGGELFF.

The rearrangement uses TRBV7-9 and TRBJ1-1, with D possibly being TRBD1 (5 bases). The CDR3 totals 14 residues. V was pared by 6 bases and J by 1 base, with 12 bases between. The germline V gene encodes CDR1 SEHNR and CDR2 FQNEAQ (reference sequence). The DNA of the CDR3 is TGTGCCAGCAGACTGGGGGTGGAGAACACTGAAGCTTTCTTT. Protein: CASRLGVENTEAFF.

The V call is TRBV7-3, the J call TRBJ2-3; maybe TRBD1 (5 bases). V lost 6 bases and J 3 bases, leaving 13 bases between the germline ends. Germline V gene sequence: CDR1 SGHTA, CDR2 FQGTGA. The CDR3 loop spans 14 amino acids. The DNA of the CDR3 is TGTGCCAGCAGTTCGCAGGGTGCGACAGATACGCAGTATTTT. As protein: CASSSQGATDTQYF. The variable domain in full, with the rest retrieved from reference TRBV7-3 and TRBJ2-3, is GAGVSQTPSNKVTEKGKYVELRCDPISGHTALYWYRQSLGQGPEFLIYFQGTGAADDSGLPNDRFFAVRPEGSVSTLKIQRTERGDSAVYLCASSSQGATDTQYFGPGTRLTVL.

A note on this clonotype: A much larger clone is a single base away; this may be a read error. The rearrangement links TRBV12-3 or TRBV12-4 to TRBJ1-3; no clear D gene. The CDR3 totals 18 residues. V lost 3 bases, J lost 0 bases, and 18 bases lay in between. CDR3 sequence: CASSFEEPRKSSGNTIYF. The CDR3, as DNA: TGTGCCAGCAGTTTCGAAGAACCGAGAAAGAGCTCTGGAAACACCATATATTTT.

This clonotype was seen repeatedly, ten times or more. The V and J genes are TRBV27 and TRBJ2-1, with D unclear. Germline CDR1 reads MNHEY; CDR2 reads SMNVEV (reference sequence). The CDR3 has 11 residues. V lost 6 bases, J lost 5 bases, and 5 bases lay in between. In DNA, the CDR3 is TGTGCCAGCAGAAAAAACAATGAGCAGTTCTTC. Encoded protein: CASRKNNEQFF.

The V and J genes are TRBV19 and TRBJ2-1; 7 bases agree with TRBD1. V gave up 7 bases and J gave up 7 bases; unmatched junction bases: 10. The length of the CDR3 is 14 residues. CDR1 is LNHDA, CDR2 SQIVND, per germline (reference sequence). The CDR3 is CASTEGGRVNEQFF. CDR3 nucleotide sequence: TGTGCCAGTACCGAAGGGGGCAGGGTGAATGAGCAGTTCTTC.

This clonotype was recorded many times. The chain uses TRBV12-3 or TRBV12-4 and TRBJ2-3; 9 nucleotides agree with TRBD2. CDR3 length: 18 residues. The ends lost 3 bases at V and 1 base at J; junction bases unmatched: 11. CDR3: CASSFSGRRAIRTDTQYF. The CDR3 coding sequence is TGTGCCAGCAGTTTTAGCGGGAGAAGGGCCATTCGCACAGATACGCAGTATTTT.

This clonotype was recorded at least ten times. The V and J genes are TRBV7-2 and TRBJ2-3, with D possibly being TRBD1 (6 bases). Germline assignment: CDR1 SGHTA and CDR2 FQGNSA. The CDR3 sequence is 17 residues long. With 6 bases removed from V and 0 bases from J, the gap between germline ends came to 19 bases. The CDR3 protein is CASSRRFDRRSTDTQYF. CDR3 sequence (DNA): TGTGCCAGCAGTCGAAGATTCGACAGGCGTAGCACAGATACGCAGTATTTT.

Ten or more counts support this clonotype. The gene calls are TRBV7-2 and TRBJ2-2, with D possibly TRBD1 on 5 matching bases. Germline values: CDR1 SGHTA, CDR2 FQGNSA. The CDR3 extends over 15 amino acids. V was pared by 2 bases and J by 4 bases, with 11 bases between. Here the CDR3 reads CASSLQGPITGELFF. CDR3 bases: TGTGCCAGCAGCTTACAGGGCCCTATCACCGGGGAGCTGTTTTTT.

This chain uses TRBV6-2 or TRBV6-3 with TRBJ2-4, with TRBD2 matching over 8 bases. The V gene end was trimmed by 2 bases and the J gene end by 5 bases; junction bases not matched to a gene: 8. The CDR3 sequence is 16 residues long. Germline CDR1 MNHEY, CDR2 SVGEGT. The CDR3 DNA sequence: TGTGCCAGCAGTTACGGGAAAACTAGCGGTCAAAACATTCAGTACTTC. Encoded protein: CASSYGKTSGQNIQYF.

This clonotype appeared many times. The chain joins TRBV7-2 to TRBJ1-5; tentatively, D is TRBD1 (5 bases). The CDR3 runs to 15 residues. In germline, CDR1 is SGHTA, CDR2 FQGNSA. With 5 bases removed from V and 7 bases from J, the gap between germline ends came to 18 bases. Here the CDR3 reads CASSQRSGIGQPQHF. CDR3 bases: TGTGCCAGCAGCCAGCGGTCAGGGATAGGACAGCCCCAGCATTTT.

The rearrangement uses TRBV10-3 and TRBJ2-3; 10 nucleotides align to TRBD2. The J segment lost 5 bases and the V segment lost 4 bases, leaving 3 bases of the junction unmatched. This CDR3 is built from 14 residues. Germline assignment: CDR1 ENHRY and CDR2 SYGVKD. The chain's CDR3 is CAISGLAGEDTQYF. The CDR3 DNA is TGTGCCATCAGTGGTCTAGCGGGAGAAGATACGCAGTATTTT.

This clonotype has ten or more counts. V gene TRBV7-2 combines with J gene TRBJ2-1; TRBD2 matches at 11 bases. In germline, CDR1 is SGHTA, CDR2 FQGNSA. There are 16 residues in the CDR3. V lost 1 base to trimming and J lost 3 bases; unmatched junction nucleotides: 2. CDR3 coding DNA: TGTGCCAGCAGCTTAGAGGGGACTAGCGGCTACAATGAGCAGTTCTTC. This codes for CASSLEGTSGYNEQFF.

A few counts support this clonotype. This chain joins TRBV7-9 and TRBJ1-1, with 11 nucleotides matching TRBD1. CDR1 and CDR2 (germline): SEHNR, FQNEAQ (reference sequence). The V and J ends lost 7 bases and 6 bases, in that order; junction bases with no gene match: 4. The CDR3 spans 13 residues. CDR3 DNA: TGTGCCAGCACGCTGGGACAGGGGGCTGAAGCTTTCTTT. Translation: CASTLGQGAEAFF.

This clonotype was picked up a small number of times. This chain joins TRBV6-6 and TRBJ2-1; D is ambiguous. Germline CDR1 and CDR2: MNHNY and SVGAGI (reference sequence). V lost 2 bases, J lost 4 bases, and 9 bases lay in between. There are 14 residues in the CDR3. The CDR3 sequence is CASSYTGRYNEQFF. In nucleotides, the CDR3 is TGTGCCAGCAGTTACACGGGCCGGTACAATGAGCAGTTCTTC.

This clonotype was counted a few times. The chain is built from TRBV28 and TRBJ2-1; D might be TRBD2 (6 bases). Germline V CDR1 and CDR2: MDHEN, SYDVKM. This CDR3 spans 17 amino acids. V dropped 7 bases and J dropped 0 bases, with 19 bases sitting between them. Here the CDR3 reads CASIGGSLSDSYNEQFF. CDR3 DNA: TGTGCCAGCATCGGGGGATCCTTGTCGGACTCCTACAATGAGCAGTTCTTC. Full variable domain (outside the CDR3, taken from reference TRBV28 and TRBJ2-1): DVKVTQSSRYLVKRTGEKVFLECVQDMDHENMFWYRQDPGLGLRLIYFSYDVKMKEKGDIPEGYSVSREKKERFSLILESASTNQTSMYLCASIGGSLSDSYNEQFFGPGTRLTVL.

This clonotype appeared a few times. The chain couples TRBV11-3 to TRBJ2-1, with D tentatively TRBD1 or TRBD2 (6 bases each). Germline CDR1 reads SGHNT; CDR2 reads YENEEA. Trimming cost V 5 bases and J 3 bases, with 17 bases left between them. The CDR3 length is 16 residues. The CDR3 DNA reads as TGTGCCAGCAGCGCATCGGGGGCCCCGGGCTACAATGAGCAGTTCTTC. It translates to CASSASGAPGYNEQFF.

This clonotype came up a few times. The V call is TRBV13, the J call TRBJ2-1; D remains ambiguous. V shed 3 bases and J shed 8 bases, with 8 bases lying between them. The CDR3 is made up of 12 amino acids. Per germline, CDR1 PRHDT and CDR2 FYEKMQ (reference sequence). The CDR3 here is CASSFWQDEQFF. The CDR3 DNA sequence: TGTGCCAGCAGCTTCTGGCAAGATGAGCAGTTCTTC.

This clonotype was counted at least ten times. The chain employs TRBV7-2 and TRBJ2-1, with 11 bases that match TRBD2. Germline CDR1 reads SGHTA; CDR2 reads FQGNSA. The J segment lost 3 bases and the V segment lost 5 bases, leaving 3 bases of the junction unmatched. There are 15 residues in the CDR3. The CDR3 region is CASSPTSGSYNEQFF. CDR3 nucleotides: TGTGCCAGCAGCCCCACTAGCGGGAGCTACAATGAGCAGTTCTTC.

V gene TRBV7-2 combines with J gene TRBJ2-4; perhaps TRBD1 as D (5 bases). The CDR3 loop spans 18 amino acids. Between the trimmed V and J ends, which lost 5 bases and 0 bases, there was a span of 20 bases. Germline V gene lookup returns CDR1 SGHTA and CDR2 FQGNSA. The CDR3 loop is CASSPRAQAFLAKNIQYF. CDR3 nucleotide sequence: TGTGCCAGCAGCCCCCGGGCACAGGCATTTCTAGCCAAAAACATTCAGTACTTC.

Concerning this clonotype itself: A read error may explain this, as a much larger clone is one base away. The DNA of the CDR3 is TGTGCCAGCAGCTTACCGGCGGGGGAGGGGAATGGGCAGTTCTTC. Translated, it gives CASSLPAGEGNGQFF. The chain links TRBV7-9 to TRBJ2-1, with 7 bases aligning to TRBD2. The germline V gene encodes CDR1 SEHNR and CDR2 FQNEAQ (reference sequence). The CDR3 totals 15 residues. The full variable domain, rest sourced from reference TRBV7-9 and TRBJ2-1, is DTGVSQNPRHKITKRGQNVTFRCDPISEHNRLYWYRQTLGQGPEFLTYFQNEAQLEKSRLLSDRFSAERPKGSFSTLEIQRTEQGDSAMYLCASSLPAGEGNGQFFGPGTRLTVL.

The CDR3 protein is CASSQAGQGIDEQFF. DNA of the CDR3: TGTGCCAGCAGCCAGGCGGGACAGGGGATAGATGAGCAGTTCTTC. The chain is built from TRBV3-1 and TRBJ2-1; 10 nucleotides agree with TRBD1. V lost 3 bases to trimming and J lost 8 bases; unmatched junction nucleotides: 7. CDR3 size: 15 residues. Per the germline V gene, CDR1 is LGHDT and CDR2 is YNNKEL (reference sequence).